This TCR beta chain was obtained from a study of multiple sclerosis patients with progressive multifocal leukoencephalopathy. Time point: before natalizumab initiation. Trimming took 1 base from V and 3 from J, leaving 10 bases between them. This CDR3 has 15 amino acids. Germline V lookup: CDR1 MGHRA, CDR2 YSYEKL. Sequenced by immunoSEQ multiplex PCR; TCRdb stores in-frame clones only, minus some. The sample has 25,000 to 35,000 clones; 70% to 90% are singletons. This receptor was identified in a human donor with multiple sclerosis. The rearrangement joins TRBV4-1 to TRBJ2-1; D ambiguous. The specimen sequenced was PBMCs. CDR3 residues: CASSQGSAGYNEQFF. DNA of the CDR3: TGCGCCAGCAGCCAAGGATCAGCAGGCTACAATGAGCAGTTCTTC.